A selection of T cell receptor beta chains follows, all from one sample in a study of blood T cell repertoires in COVID-19. TCRdb's copy holds only in-frame clones and misses some; the assay was immunoSEQ multiplex PCR. The data contain fewer than 200,000 clones, around 84% of them singletons. The sequencing sample was made of peripheral blood. The receptors derive from a man between 40 and 49 years old with acute or convalescent COVID-19. The CDR3 runs from the conserved cysteine through the conserved F or W. A D gene is named only where the DNA matches it firmly. Part of the rows lack a size; the others show once, few, many or a class for expanded clones.

cdr3_length,v_call,clone_size,d_call,j_call,cdr3_aa,cdr3_nt
16,TRBV7-2,-,-,TRBJ2-3,CASSLSGLPSTDTQYF,TGTGCCAGCAGCTTATCGGGACTTCCTAGCACAGATACGCAGTATTTT
13,TRBV27,few,-,TRBJ1-5,CASSLSFGQPQHF,TGTGCCAGCAGTTTATCGTTCGGTCAGCCCCAGCATTTT
14,TRBV5-4,-,-,TRBJ1-2,CASSLEGANYGYTF,TGTGCCAGCAGCTTGGAGGGGGCTAACTATGGCTACACCTTC
13,TRBV11-2,once,-,TRBJ1-1,CASSLVTRAEAFF,TGTGCCAGCAGCTTAGTCACCAGGGCTGAAGCTTTCTTT
15,TRBV4-3,-,-,TRBJ2-7,CASSQGTRGTYEQYF,TGCGCCAGCAGCCAAGGAACCCGGGGGACCTACGAGCAGTACTTC
16,TRBV9,once,TRBD2,TRBJ2-5,CASSVGGAGPQETQYF,TGTGCCAGCAGCGTAGGAGGAGCGGGGCCCCAAGAGACCCAGTACTTC
16,TRBV7-9,-,TRBD1,TRBJ1-3,CASSQTGVISGNTIYF,TGTGCCAGCAGCCAAACAGGGGTGATATCAGGAAACACCATATATTTT
15,TRBV6-1,-,TRBD2,TRBJ2-7,CASSEQAGGLSEQYF,TGTGCCAGCAGTGAACAAGCGGGGGGGCTGAGTGAGCAGTACTTC
15,TRBV28,-,TRBD1,TRBJ1-5,CASSLQGVGNQPQHF,TGTGCCAGCAGTTTACAGGGGGTAGGCAATCAGCCCCAGCATTTT
14,TRBV11-3,few,TRBD1,TRBJ2-7,CASSFSTGTYEQYF,TGTGCCAGCAGCTTCTCGACAGGGACCTACGAGCAGTACTTC
14,TRBV13,-,-,TRBJ2-1,CASSLGPRGLEQFF,TGTGCCAGCAGCTTAGGCCCAAGAGGGCTTGAGCAGTTCTTC
15,TRBV5-1,-,-,TRBJ2-1,CASSTQRGTYNEQFF,TGCGCCAGCAGCACCCAGCGAGGGACCTACAATGAGCAGTTCTTC
15,TRBV15,-,-,TRBJ1-4,CATSRATGSNEKLFF,TGTGCCACCAGCAGAGCTACAGGGAGTAATGAAAAACTGTTTTTT
13,TRBV30,-,TRBD1,TRBJ2-7,CACSGQESYEQYF,TGTGCCTGTTCCGGACAGGAGTCCTACGAGCAGTACTTC
17,TRBV12-5,-,-,TRBJ1-5,CASGFTQDSYSNQPQHF,TGTGCTAGTGGTTTCACCCAGGACAGCTATAGCAATCAGCCCCAGCATTTT
16,TRBV10-3,-,-,TRBJ1-4,CATSVGIQATNEKLFF,TGTGCCACCTCGGTTGGGATACAGGCAACTAATGAAAAACTGTTTTTT
15,TRBV7-2,-,-,TRBJ2-7,CASSLADSTLYEQYF,TGTGCCAGCAGCTTAGCGGACAGCACACTCTACGAGCAGTACTTC